This TCR beta chain came from a study of blood T cell repertoires in COVID-19. Study information: Material from acute and convalescent COVID-19 was sourced from the United States, Italy and Spain. Sources were T cells, B-cell-depleted T cells, or PBMCs; the material itself was cDNA or gDNA.

Authors' methods: Estimation of nucleated cell counts relied on the amplification of reference gene primers. Method: immunoSEQ multiplex PCR; TCRdb's copy keeps in-frame clones and lacks some. The D gene and trimming were derived from the DNA, and the V and J assignments and clone size from that table. The data hold 310,000 or so clones, with roughly 90% observed a single time. J lost 6 bases, V lost 2 bases, and 4 bases had no gene match. The CDR3 is 14 amino acids. Germline V lookup: CDR1 MGHDK, CDR2 SYGVNS. The chain joins TRBV25-1 to TRBJ1-5, with 7 positions matching TRBD1. This TCR was recovered from a woman in her forties or fifties with active or convalescent COVID-19. The specimen was peripheral blood. The CDR3 spells CASSETGAGQPQHF. The CDR3 region has the DNA TGTGCCAGCAGTGAAACAGGGGCGGGTCAGCCCCAGCATTTT.